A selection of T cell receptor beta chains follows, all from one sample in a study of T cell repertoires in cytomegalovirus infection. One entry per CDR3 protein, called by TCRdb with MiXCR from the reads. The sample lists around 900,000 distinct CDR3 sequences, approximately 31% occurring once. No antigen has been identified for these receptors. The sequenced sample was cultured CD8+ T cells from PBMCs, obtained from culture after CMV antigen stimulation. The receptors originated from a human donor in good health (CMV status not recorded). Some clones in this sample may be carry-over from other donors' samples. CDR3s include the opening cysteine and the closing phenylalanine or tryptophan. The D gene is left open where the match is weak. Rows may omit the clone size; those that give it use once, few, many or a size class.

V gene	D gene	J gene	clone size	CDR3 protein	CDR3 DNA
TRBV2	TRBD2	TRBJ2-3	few	CASSESAGGTDTQYF	TGTGCCAGCAGTGAATCTGCGGGGGGCACAGATACGCAGTATTTT
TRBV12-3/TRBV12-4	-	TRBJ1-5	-	CASSLSYRQPQHF	TGTGCCAGCAGTTTAAGTTACCGTCAGCCCCAGCATTTT
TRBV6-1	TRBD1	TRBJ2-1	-	CASSTGTGLSYNEQFF	TGTGCCAGCAGTACCGGGACAGGTCTCTCCTACAATGAGCAGTTCTTC
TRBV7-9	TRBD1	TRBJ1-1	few	CASSLTTGGHTEAFF	TGTGCCAGCAGCTTAACGACAGGGGGCCACACTGAAGCTTTCTTT
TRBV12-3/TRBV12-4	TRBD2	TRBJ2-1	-	CASSKRGLAGGVYNEQFF	TGTGCCAGCAGTAAAAGGGGACTAGCGGGGGGGGTGTACAATGAGCAGTTCTTC
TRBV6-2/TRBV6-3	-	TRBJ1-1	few	CASSTQARLSNTEAFF	TGTGCCAGCAGTACCCAGGCGAGGCTGTCGAACACTGAAGCTTTCTTT
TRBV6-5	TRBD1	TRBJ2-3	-	CASSTGQGASDTQYF	TGTGCCAGCAGTACGGGACAGGGGGCTTCAGATACGCAGTATTTT
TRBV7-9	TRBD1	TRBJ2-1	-	CASSHRDSHNNEQFF	TGTGCCAGCAGCCACCGGGACAGCCATAACAATGAGCAGTTCTTC
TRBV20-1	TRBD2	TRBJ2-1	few	CSARDRTSGYNEQFF	TGCAGTGCTAGAGATCGGACTAGCGGATACAATGAGCAGTTCTTC
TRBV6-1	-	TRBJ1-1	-	CASSYLGNRNTEAFF	TGTGCCAGCAGTTACCTCGGGAATAGGAACACTGAAGCTTTCTTT
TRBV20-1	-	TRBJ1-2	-	CSARDQGSHYGYTF	TGCAGTGCTAGAGATCAGGGTAGTCACTATGGCTACACCTTC
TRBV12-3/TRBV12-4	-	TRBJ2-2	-	CASPGTRNTGELFF	TGTGCCAGTCCCGGGACCAGGAACACCGGGGAGCTGTTTTTT
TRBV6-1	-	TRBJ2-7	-	CASTRERGSYEQYF	TGTGCCAGCACAAGGGAGCGAGGGAGCTACGAGCAGTACTTC
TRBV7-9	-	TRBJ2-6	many	CASSLGGVRANVLTF	TGTGCCAGCAGCCTGGGTGGAGTGAGGGCCAACGTCCTGACTTTC
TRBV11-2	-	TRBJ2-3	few	CASSHGPSASTDTQYF	TGTGCCAGCAGCCACGGGCCTTCGGCTAGCACAGATACGCAGTATTTT
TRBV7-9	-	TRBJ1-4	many	CASSPGGGEKLFF	TGTGCCAGCAGCCCAGGCGGGGGCGAAAAACTGTTTTTT
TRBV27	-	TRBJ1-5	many	CASSSGQGGYSNQPQHF	TGTGCCAGCAGCTCTGGTCAAGGGGGTTATAGCAATCAGCCCCAGCATTTT
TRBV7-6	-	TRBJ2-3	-	CASSQGPMRDTQYF	TGTGCCAGCAGCCAAGGACCGATGAGAGATACGCAGTATTTT
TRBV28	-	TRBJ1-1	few	CASVLDLDTEAFF	TGTGCCAGCGTCCTGGATTTGGACACTGAAGCTTTCTTT
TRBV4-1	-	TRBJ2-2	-	CASSQVEYGFAGATGELFF	TGCGCCAGCAGCCAAGTTGAATACGGGTTTGCAGGGGCCACCGGGGAGCTGTTTTTT
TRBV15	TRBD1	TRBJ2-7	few	CATSSPGQGARGEQYF	TGTGCCACCAGCAGTCCGGGACAGGGGGCGCGGGGCGAGCAGTACTTC
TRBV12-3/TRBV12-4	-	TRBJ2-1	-	CASSFLLAGTSSYNEQFF	TGTGCCAGCAGTTTTCTTCTAGCTGGGACAAGCTCCTACAATGAGCAGTTCTTC
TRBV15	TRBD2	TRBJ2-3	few	CATSTWTSGVTDTQYF	TGTGCCACCAGCACGTGGACTAGCGGGGTCACAGATACGCAGTATTTT
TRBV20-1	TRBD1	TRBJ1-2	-	CSASGNRGHGYTF	TGCAGTGCTAGCGGGAACAGGGGTCATGGCTACACCTTC
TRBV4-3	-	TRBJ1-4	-	CASSQDPWGSANEKLFF	TGCGCCAGCAGCCAAGATCCCTGGGGATCGGCTAATGAAAAACTGTTTTTT
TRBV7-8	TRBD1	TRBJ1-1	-	CASSVTGMHTEAFF	TGTGCCAGCAGCGTGACAGGGATGCACACTGAAGCTTTCTTT
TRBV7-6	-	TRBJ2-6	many	CASSLALVGPGANVLTF	TGTGCCAGCAGCTTGGCCCTGGTCGGGCCCGGGGCCAACGTCCTGACTTTC
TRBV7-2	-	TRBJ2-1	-	CASVPGWGGGFYNEQFF	TGTGCCAGCGTCCCTGGGTGGGGGGGGGGCTTCTACAATGAGCAGTTCTTC
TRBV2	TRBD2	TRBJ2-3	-	CATSAGENTDTQYF	TGTGCCACATCGGCGGGGGAGAACACAGATACGCAGTATTTT
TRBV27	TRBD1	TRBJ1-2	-	CASGPGTVYGYTF	TGTGCCAGCGGACCCGGGACAGTCTATGGCTACACCTTC
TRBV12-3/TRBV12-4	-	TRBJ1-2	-	CASTLNRIYGYTF	TGTGCCAGCACCCTGAACAGAATCTATGGCTACACCTTC
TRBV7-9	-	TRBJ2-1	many	CASSFPRSSYNEQFF	TGTGCCAGCAGCTTCCCCAGGAGCTCCTACAATGAGCAGTTCTTC
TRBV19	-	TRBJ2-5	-	CASSMGETQYF	TGTGCCAGTAGTATGGGGGAGACCCAGTACTTC
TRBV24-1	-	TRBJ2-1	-	CATSDWGGNEQFF	TGTGCCACCAGTGATTGGGGAGGCAATGAGCAGTTCTTC
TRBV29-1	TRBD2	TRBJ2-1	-	CSVVGGAYNEQFF	TGCAGCGTTGTGGGGGGGGCCTACAATGAGCAGTTCTTC
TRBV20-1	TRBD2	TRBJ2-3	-	CSARVDRMSAGVSTDTQYF	TGCAGTGCTAGAGTGGATCGGATGTCGGCGGGGGTGAGCACAGATACGCAGTATTTT
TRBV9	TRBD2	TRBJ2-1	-	CASSALAGGAYNVQFF	TGTGCCAGCAGCGCACTAGCGGGGGGAGCCTACAATGTGCAGTTCTTC
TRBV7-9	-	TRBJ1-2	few	CASTPRVAVYGYTF	TGTGCCAGCACCCCCAGGGTTGCGGTCTATGGCTACACCTTC
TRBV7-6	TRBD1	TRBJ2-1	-	CASSGRQGVYNEQFF	TGTGCCAGCAGCGGCCGACAGGGGGTATACAATGAGCAGTTCTTC
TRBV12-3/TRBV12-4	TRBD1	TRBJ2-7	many	CASSPRDRPTYEQYF	TGTGCCAGCAGCCCACGGGACAGGCCCACCTACGAGCAGTACTTC
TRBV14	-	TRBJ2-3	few	CASSQVTTDTQYF	TGTGCCAGCAGCCAAGTTACCACAGATACGCAGTATTTT
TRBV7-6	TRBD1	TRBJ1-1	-	CASSWADRGLNTEAFF	TGTGCCAGCAGCTGGGCGGACAGGGGCCTGAACACTGAAGCTTTCTTT
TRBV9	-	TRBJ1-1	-	CASSPSPKLGNTEAFF	TGTGCCAGCAGCCCCTCCCCCAAGCTGGGGAACACTGAAGCTTTCTTT
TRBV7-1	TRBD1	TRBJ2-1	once	CVSSEGGDRAEQFF	TGTGTCAGCAGCGAAGGAGGGGACAGGGCTGAGCAGTTCTTC
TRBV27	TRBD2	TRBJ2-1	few	CASRPGLAGGRDEQFF	TGTGCCAGTCGCCCGGGACTAGCGGGGGGCAGGGATGAGCAGTTCTTC
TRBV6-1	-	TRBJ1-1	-	CASIGYTEAFF	TGTGCCAGCATTGGGTACACTGAAGCTTTCTTT
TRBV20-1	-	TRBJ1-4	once	CSARDLGSREYEKLFF	TGCAGTGCTAGAGATCTTGGGTCTAGAGAGTATGAAAAACTGTTTTTT